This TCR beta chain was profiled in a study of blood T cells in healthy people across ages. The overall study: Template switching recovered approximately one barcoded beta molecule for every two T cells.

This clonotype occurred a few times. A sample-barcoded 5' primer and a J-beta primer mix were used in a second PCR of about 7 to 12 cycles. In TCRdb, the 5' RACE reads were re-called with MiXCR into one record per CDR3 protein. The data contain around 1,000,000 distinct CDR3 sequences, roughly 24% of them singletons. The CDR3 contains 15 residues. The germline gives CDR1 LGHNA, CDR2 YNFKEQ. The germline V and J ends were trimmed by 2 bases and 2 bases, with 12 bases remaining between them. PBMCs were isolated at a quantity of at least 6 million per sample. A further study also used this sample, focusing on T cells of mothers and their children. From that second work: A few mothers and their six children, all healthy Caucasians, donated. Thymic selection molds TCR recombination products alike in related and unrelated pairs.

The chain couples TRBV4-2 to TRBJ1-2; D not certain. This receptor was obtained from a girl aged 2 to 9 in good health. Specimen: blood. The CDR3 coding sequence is TGTGCCAGCAGCCAACAAGAGAGGTTGAACTATGGCTACACCTTC. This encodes CASSQQERLNYGYTF.